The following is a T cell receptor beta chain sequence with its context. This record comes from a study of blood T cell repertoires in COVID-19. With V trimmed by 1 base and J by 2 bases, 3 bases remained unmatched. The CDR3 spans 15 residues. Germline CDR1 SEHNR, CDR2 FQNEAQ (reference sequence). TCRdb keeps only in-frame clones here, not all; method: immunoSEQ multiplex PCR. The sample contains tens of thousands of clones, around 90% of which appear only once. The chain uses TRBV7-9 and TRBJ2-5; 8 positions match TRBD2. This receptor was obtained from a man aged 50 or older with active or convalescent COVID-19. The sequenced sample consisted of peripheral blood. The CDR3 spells CASSLVLAGQETQYF. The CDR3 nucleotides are TGTGCCAGCAGCTTAGTTTTAGCGGGACAAGAGACCCAGTACTTC. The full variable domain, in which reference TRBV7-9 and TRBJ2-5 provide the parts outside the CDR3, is DTGVSQNPRHKITKRGQNVTFRCDPISEHNRLYWYRQTLGQGPEFLTYFQNEAQLEKSRLLSDRFSAERPKGSFSTLEIQRTEQGDSAMYLCASSLVLAGQETQYFGPGTRLLVL.